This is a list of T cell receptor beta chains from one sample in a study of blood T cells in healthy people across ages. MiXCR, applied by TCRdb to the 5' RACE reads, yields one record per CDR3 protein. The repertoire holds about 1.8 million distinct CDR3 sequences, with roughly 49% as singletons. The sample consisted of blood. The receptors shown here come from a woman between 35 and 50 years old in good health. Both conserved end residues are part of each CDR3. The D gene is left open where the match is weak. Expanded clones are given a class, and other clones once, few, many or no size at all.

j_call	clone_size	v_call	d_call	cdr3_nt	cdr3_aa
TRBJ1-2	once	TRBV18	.	TGTGCCAGCTCACCGACGACGGAGAACTATGGCTACACCTTC	CASSPTTENYGYTF
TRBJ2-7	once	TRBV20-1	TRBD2	TGCGGTGCCCTTTTTAGCGGGGACTCCTACGAGCAGTACTTC	CGALFSGDSYEQYF
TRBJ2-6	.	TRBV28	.	TGTGCCAGCAGTTTCCCATTAGGAGGGTTCCATTCTGGGGCCAACGTCCTGACTTTC	CASSFPLGGFHSGANVLTF
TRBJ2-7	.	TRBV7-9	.	TGTGCCAGTAGCGCCCGAGGGGGGACAAAGAGCTACGAGCAGTACTTC	CASSARGGTKSYEQYF
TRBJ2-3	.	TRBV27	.	TGTGCCCGCAGGCTGGAGACACGGACAGATACGCAGTATTTT	CARRLETRTDTQYF
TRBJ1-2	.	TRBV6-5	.	TGTGCCAGCAGTTACCATCAGACGGGAAACTATGGCTACACCTTC	CASSYHQTGNYGYTF
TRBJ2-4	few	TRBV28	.	TGTGCCAGCATCCGGGCCGGGGTAAGAAACATTCAGTACTTC	CASIRAGVRNIQYF
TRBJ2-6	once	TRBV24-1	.	TGTGCCACACAACAGGGTGCTGGGGCCAACGTCCTGACTTTC	CATQQGAGANVLTF
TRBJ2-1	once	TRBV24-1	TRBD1	TGTGCCACCAGTGGGCCGGGACAGGGGGGCAATGAGCAGTTCTTC	CATSGPGQGGNEQFF
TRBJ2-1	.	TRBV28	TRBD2	TGTGCCAGCAGAAGGACTAGCGGAAGAACTTTCACTGAGCAGTTCTTC	CASRRTSGRTFTEQFF
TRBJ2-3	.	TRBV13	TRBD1	TGTGCCAGCAGCCCGGACAGGTTGTATGGAGATACGCAGTATTTT	CASSPDRLYGDTQYF
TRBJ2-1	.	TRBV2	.	TGTGCCAGCAGCCTCAACTTCGCGGAGCAGTTCTTC	CASSLNFAEQFF
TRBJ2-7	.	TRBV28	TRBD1	TGTGCCACCATCGGACAGGAGGACAAGCAGTACTTC	CATIGQEDKQYF
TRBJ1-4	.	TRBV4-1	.	TGCGCCAGCAGCCAACAGGGTGCGAGTAATGAAAAACTGTTTTTT	CASSQQGASNEKLFF
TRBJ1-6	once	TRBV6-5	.	TGTGCCAGCAGTTACTCGAGGGTAGGCGGTGGTTCACCCCTCCACTTT	CASSYSRVGGGSPLHF
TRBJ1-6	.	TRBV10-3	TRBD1	TGTGCCATCAGGGACAGGTTTAATTCACCCCTCCACTTT	CAIRDRFNSPLHF
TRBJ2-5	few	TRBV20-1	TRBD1	TGCAGTATCAACAGGGGGGAGACCCAGTACTTC	CSINRGETQYF
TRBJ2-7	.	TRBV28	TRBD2	TGTGCCAGCAGTTTTCTGACGGGGGGGGCCAGCGAGCAGTACTTC	CASSFLTGGASEQYF
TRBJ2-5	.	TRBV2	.	TGTGCCAGCAAACAGGGACGGCAAGAGACCCAGTACTTC	CASKQGRQETQYF
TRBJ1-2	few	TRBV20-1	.	TGCAGTGCTAGAGATGCGATGAGCGATGGCTACACCTTC	CSARDAMSDGYTF
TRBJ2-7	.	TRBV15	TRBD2	TGTGCCACCAGCAGAGACCTGCGGGGGGGCCAGTACTTC	CATSRDLRGGQYF
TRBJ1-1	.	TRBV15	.	TGTGCCACCAGCAGAGATATAGGGGACACTGAAGCTTTCTTT	CATSRDIGDTEAFF
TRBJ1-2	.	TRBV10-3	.	TGTGCCATCAGTGAGTCGACGGTAGGGGTTGGCTACACCTTC	CAISESTVGVGYTF
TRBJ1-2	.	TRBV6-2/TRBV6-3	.	TGTGCCAGCAGTTACTCCGGACACCTAATACCTAACTATGGCTACACCTTC	CASSYSGHLIPNYGYTF
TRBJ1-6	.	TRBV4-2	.	TGTGCCAGCAGCCCTCTCCTAAGTACCTATAATTCACCCCTCCACTTT	CASSPLLSTYNSPLHF
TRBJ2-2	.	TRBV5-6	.	TGTGCCAGCAGCTTGAGGCAGCACACCGGGGAGCTGTTTTTT	CASSLRQHTGELFF
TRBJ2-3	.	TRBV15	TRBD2	TGTGCCACCAGCAGAGGCCCCGGACTAGCTAGCACAGATACGCAGTATTTT	CATSRGPGLASTDTQYF
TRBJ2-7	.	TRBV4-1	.	TGCGCCAGCAGCCAAGAGGAGATCGGCTACGAGCAGTACTTC	CASSQEEIGYEQYF
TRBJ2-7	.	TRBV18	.	TGTGCCAGCTCATTACTTGCGGCAGGGGGGTCGGACGAGCAGTACTTC	CASSLLAAGGSDEQYF
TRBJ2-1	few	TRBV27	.	TGTGCCAGCAGTTTCACTAGCTGGGACAATGAGCAGTTCTTC	CASSFTSWDNEQFF
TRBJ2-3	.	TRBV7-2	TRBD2	TGTGCCAGCAGCTTAGGGATCCCTAGCGGGGGGGCCGGTACGCAGTATTTT	CASSLGIPSGGAGTQYF
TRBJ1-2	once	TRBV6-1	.	TGTGCCAGCAGTGGAGGTGCAGTTCGGGGCTATGGCTACACCTTC	CASSGGAVRGYGYTF
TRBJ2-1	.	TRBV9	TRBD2	TGTGCCAGCAGCGTAGACGGGGGGGCCAACAATGAGCAGTTCTTC	CASSVDGGANNEQFF
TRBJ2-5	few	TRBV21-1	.	TGTGCCAGCAGCGCTGGACCGGGCCAACTAGAGACCCAGTACTTC	CASSAGPGQLETQYF
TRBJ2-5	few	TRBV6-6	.	TGTGCCAGCAGTTACCCCGGACGGATGACACAAGAGACCCAGTACTTC	CASSYPGRMTQETQYF
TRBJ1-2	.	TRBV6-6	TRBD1	TGTGCCAGCAGTTACCTAGGACAGGCCAGTGGCTACACCTTC	CASSYLGQASGYTF
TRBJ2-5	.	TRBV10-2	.	TGCGCCAGCAGTGAGTCGTGGGGGCAAGAGACCCAGTACTTC	CASSESWGQETQYF
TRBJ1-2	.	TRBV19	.	TGTGCCAGTAGTGTTCAGATAAACTATGGCTACACCTTC	CASSVQINYGYTF
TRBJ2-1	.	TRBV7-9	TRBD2	TGTGCCAGCAGCTTCACTGCAGCGGGGGGCGATGAGCAGTTCTTC	CASSFTAAGGDEQFF
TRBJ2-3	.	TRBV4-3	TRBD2	TGCGCCAGCAGCCAAGTTCTAGCGGGGGGTTCTTTCACAGATACGCAGTATTTT	CASSQVLAGGSFTDTQYF
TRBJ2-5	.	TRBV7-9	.	TGTGCCAGCAGCCTTACCCCAGAGACCCAGTACTTC	CASSLTPETQYF
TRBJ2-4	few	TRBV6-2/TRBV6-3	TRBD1	TGTGCCAGCAGTTACTCGAAGTCAGGGGGTTCGACCAAAAACATTCAGTACTTC	CASSYSKSGGSTKNIQYF
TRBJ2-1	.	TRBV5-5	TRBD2	TGTGCCAACAGCCCTCGGACTAGCGGGCGAACCTACAATGAGCAGTTCTTC	CANSPRTSGRTYNEQFF
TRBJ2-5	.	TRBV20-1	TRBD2	TGCAGTGCGATTAGGAGCGGGGGGCGCGAAGAGACCCAGTACTTC	CSAIRSGGREETQYF
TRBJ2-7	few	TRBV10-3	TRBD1	TGTGCCATCAGTGAGCCAGGGACAGGCGATTACGAGCAGTACTTC	CAISEPGTGDYEQYF
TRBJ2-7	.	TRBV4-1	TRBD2	TGCGCCAGCAGCCAAGGATTAGCGGGCCCGAGCTCCTACGAGCAGTACTTC	CASSQGLAGPSSYEQYF
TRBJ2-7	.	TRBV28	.	TGTGCCAGCAATCCTCGCGGGTTTTCCTCCTACAATGAGCAGTACTTC	CASNPRGFSSYNEQYF
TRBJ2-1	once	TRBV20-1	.	TGCAGTGCTAGAGATCTTGCCCAGGGGAGAGGCTCCTACAATGAGCAGTTCTTC	CSARDLAQGRGSYNEQFF
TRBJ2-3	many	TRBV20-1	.	TGCAGTGCTAGAGTCGGGGATACGCAGTATTTT	CSARVGDTQYF
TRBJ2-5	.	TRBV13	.	TGTGCCAGCAGCCAGGGACTGGTCGATCAAGAGACCCAGTACTTC	CASSQGLVDQETQYF
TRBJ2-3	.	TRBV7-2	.	TGTGCCAGCAGCCCCCCGGACCCTACGCAGTATTTT	CASSPPDPTQYF
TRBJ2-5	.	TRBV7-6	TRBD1	TGTGCCAGCAGCTTATGGGACAGGGGCCCCCAAGAGACCCAGTACTTC	CASSLWDRGPQETQYF